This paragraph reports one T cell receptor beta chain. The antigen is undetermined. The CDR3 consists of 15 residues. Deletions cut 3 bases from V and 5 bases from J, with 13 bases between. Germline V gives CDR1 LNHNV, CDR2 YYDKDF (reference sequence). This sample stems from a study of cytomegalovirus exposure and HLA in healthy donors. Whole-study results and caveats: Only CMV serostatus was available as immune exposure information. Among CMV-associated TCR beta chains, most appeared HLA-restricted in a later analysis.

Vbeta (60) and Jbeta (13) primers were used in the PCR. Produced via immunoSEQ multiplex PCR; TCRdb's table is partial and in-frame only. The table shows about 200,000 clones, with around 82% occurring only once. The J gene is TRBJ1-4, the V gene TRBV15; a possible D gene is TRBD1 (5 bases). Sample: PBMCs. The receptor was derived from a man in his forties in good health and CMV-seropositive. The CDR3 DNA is TGTGCCACCAGCAGGACCCAGGGTGGGAATGAAAAACTGTTTTTT. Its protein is CATSRTQGGNEKLFF.